This is a list of T cell receptor beta chains from one sample in a study of T cells in localized non-small cell lung cancer. Clones were read by immunoSEQ multiplex PCR, and TCRdb kept only the in-frame ones, dropping some. The repertoire holds over 1,300 clones, with less than 20% as singletons. Sequencing used lung tumor tissue, obtained before any cancer treatment. These receptors were collected from a male donor aged 60 or over with stage II squamous cell lung carcinoma. CDR3s include the opening cysteine and the closing phenylalanine or tryptophan. The D gene is left open where the match is weak. Only part of the rows carry a size: once, few, many, or a class if the clone is expanded.

J gene | clone size | D gene | V gene | CDR3 DNA | CDR3 protein
TRBJ1-4 | large | - | TRBV30 | TGTGCCTGGACCCTGGAAGGCGAAAAACTGTTTTTT | CAWTLEGEKLFF
TRBJ1-1 | few | - | TRBV6-8 | TGTGCCAGCAGTATAATGGAACGGACTAACACTGAAGCTTTCTTT | CASSIMERTNTEAFF
TRBJ2-2 | - | - | TRBV11-3 | TGTGCCAGCAGCTTGGGCAGGCCGCCCGGGGAGCTGTTTTTT | CASSLGRPPGELFF
TRBJ2-7 | few | - | TRBV11-3 | TGTGCCAGCAGCTTGAGCGGAGTTGGGCTCGAGCAGTACTTC | CASSLSGVGLEQYF
TRBJ1-5 | medium-sized | - | TRBV28 | TGTGCCACCGAAATGACTTCTCAGCCCCAGCATTTT | CATEMTSQPQHF
TRBJ1-2 | few | - | TRBV19 | TGTGCCAGTAGTCCCGACGGAGGCTATGGCTACACCTTC | CASSPDGGYGYTF
TRBJ1-2 | few | - | TRBV9 | TGTGCCAGCAGCGTAGACGTCTATGGCTACACCTTC | CASSVDVYGYTF
TRBJ2-6 | - | - | TRBV18 | TGTGCCAGCTCACCAGTGACGATCCTTTCTGGGGCCAACGTCCTGACTTTC | CASSPVTILSGANVLTF
TRBJ1-3 | - | TRBD1 | TRBV9 | TGTGCCAGCAGCGTAGTGTCAGGGGGACACTCTGGAAACACCATATATTTT | CASSVVSGGHSGNTIYF
TRBJ2-3 | few | - | TRBV11-3 | TGTGCCAGCAGCTTGGGAAGACAGCTCAAAATCACAGATACGCAGTATTTT | CASSLGRQLKITDTQYF
TRBJ1-1 | few | TRBD1 | TRBV4-1 | TGCGCCAGCAGCCAAGATAGGACAGGGGGGGTCACTGAAGCTTTCTTT | CASSQDRTGGVTEAFF
TRBJ2-1 | - | TRBD2 | TRBV29-1 | TGCAGCGTCCTAGGAACTAGCGGGGGCGCCGGCTACAATGAGCAGTTCTTC | CSVLGTSGGAGYNEQFF
TRBJ2-2 | - | - | TRBV6-8 | TGTGCCACCAGGGGTTTGCGGAACACCGGGGAGCTGTTTTTT | CATRGLRNTGELFF
TRBJ2-2 | - | TRBD1 | TRBV6-8 | TGTGCCAGCAGTTACTCGAGCAGGGGGTTTAACACCGGGGAGCTGTTTTTT | CASSYSSRGFNTGELFF
TRBJ2-1 | few | TRBD2 | TRBV9 | TGTGCCAGCAGTGGGACTAGCGGGAGGGCCGGGGAGCAGTTCTTC | CASSGTSGRAGEQFF
TRBJ1-1 | few | - | TRBV11-3 | TGTGCCAGCAGCTCGTTTTCAGGGGAGGTGGAGAACACTGAAGCTTTCTTT | CASSSFSGEVENTEAFF
TRBJ1-2 | medium-sized | - | TRBV7-2 | TGTGCCAGCAGCTTAACAGGTTTCTTTGGCTACACCTTC | CASSLTGFFGYTF
TRBJ2-1 | - | TRBD1 | TRBV11-3 | TGTGCCAGCAGCTTAGGAGGCGGACAGGGTCAATCCAATGAGCAGTTCTTC | CASSLGGGQGQSNEQFF
TRBJ2-3 | - | - | TRBV7-5 | TGTGCCAGCAGCTTGAGGGGAGGACACTTCACAGATACGCAGTATTTT | CASSLRGGHFTDTQYF
TRBJ2-4 | few | TRBD1 | TRBV4-1 | TGCGCCAGCAGCCAAGACGGACAGGGATGGAACATTCAGTACTTC | CASSQDGQGWNIQYF
TRBJ2-2 | - | - | TRBV6-8 | TGTGCCAGCAGGCGGGCGGGGCGGAACACCGGGGAGCTGTTTTTT | CASRRAGRNTGELFF
TRBJ1-3 | - | - | TRBV14 | TGTGCCAGCAGCCAAGATTTCGGGATGGGGTCTGGAAACACCATATATTTT | CASSQDFGMGSGNTIYF
TRBJ2-7 | medium-sized | - | TRBV6-8 | TGTGCCAGCAGTTACCCGAGCAGAGTGTACTACGAGCAGTACTTC | CASSYPSRVYYEQYF
TRBJ2-3 | few | - | TRBV7-5 | TGTGCCAGCACCCGGGGGGAAGGGGCAGATACGCAGTATTTT | CASTRGEGADTQYF
TRBJ2-3 | medium-sized | - | TRBV11-3 | TGTGCCAGCAGCTACCGACTATTGGGGGATACGCAGTATTTT | CASSYRLLGDTQYF
TRBJ2-3 | - | - | TRBV11-3 | TGTGCCAGCAGCTTACAAGGGGCCAGCACAGATACGCAGTATTTT | CASSLQGASTDTQYF
TRBJ1-3 | large | TRBD1 | TRBV11-3 | TGTGCCAGCAGCTTGGAAGGGGGACAGTTTGGAAACACCATATATTTT | CASSLEGGQFGNTIYF